The entry below gives a single T cell receptor beta chain sequence along with its context. Its antigen is undetermined. This entry is derived from a study of T cell responses to AZD1222 COVID-19 vaccine. About the study: Pooling covered second doses at about 4 or about 12 weeks.

The repertoire was sequenced with immunoSEQ multiplex PCR; TCRdb's copy has only in-frame clones and lacks some. This sample has about 140,000 clones, with about 93% found just once. Notes on the study in general: Repertoires were sampled only after the peak T cell response. Breadth and depth of Spike-specific TCRs rose after two AZD1222 doses. Donors were chiefly white British, with a greater number of females, and clonal diversity was perhaps underestimated.

Source: peripheral blood, taken on day 0 of AZD1222 vaccination. This TCR was recovered from an adult in good health.

As DNA, the CDR3 is TGTGCCAGCAGTTTTAGGGTGGGGAACACTGAAGCTTTCTTT. Its translation is CASSFRVGNTEAFF. This rearrangement joins TRBV27 to TRBJ1-1; D is unresolved. This CDR3 is 14 amino acids long. CDR1 and CDR2 (germline): MNHEY, SMNVEV (reference sequence). V lost 3 bases and J lost 1, with 9 bases in between.